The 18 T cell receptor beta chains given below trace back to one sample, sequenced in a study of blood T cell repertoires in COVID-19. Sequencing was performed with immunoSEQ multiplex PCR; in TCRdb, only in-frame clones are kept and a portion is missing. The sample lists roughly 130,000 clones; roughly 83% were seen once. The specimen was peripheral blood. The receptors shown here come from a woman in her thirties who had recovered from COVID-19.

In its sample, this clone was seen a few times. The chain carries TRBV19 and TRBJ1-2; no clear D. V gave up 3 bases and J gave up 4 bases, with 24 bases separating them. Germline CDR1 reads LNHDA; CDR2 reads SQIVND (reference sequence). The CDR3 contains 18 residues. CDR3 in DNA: TGTGCCAGTAGTATCATCTCCGGGGATGGGCGGAGACGCTATGGCTACACCTTC. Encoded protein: CASSIISGDGRRRYGYTF.

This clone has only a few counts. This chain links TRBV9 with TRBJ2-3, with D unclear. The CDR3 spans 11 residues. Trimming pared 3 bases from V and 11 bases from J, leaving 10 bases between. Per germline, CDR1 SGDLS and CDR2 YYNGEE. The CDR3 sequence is CASSAPWRQYF. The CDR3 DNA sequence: TGTGCCAGCAGCGCACCCTGGAGGCAGTATTTT.

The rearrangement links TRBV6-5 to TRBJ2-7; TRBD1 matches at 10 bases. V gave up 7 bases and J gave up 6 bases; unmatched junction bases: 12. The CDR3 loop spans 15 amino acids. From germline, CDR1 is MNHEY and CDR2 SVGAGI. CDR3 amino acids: CASILRGDRGTEQYF. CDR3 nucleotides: TGTGCCAGCATTCTACGGGGGGACAGGGGAACCGAGCAGTACTTC.

In nucleotides, the CDR3 is TGTGCCAGCAGTGAATATTATGAAGCTTTCTTT. Protein product: CASSEYYEAFF. The rearrangement joins TRBV6-1 to TRBJ1-1; D is uncertain. There are 11 residues in the CDR3. The germline CDR1 and CDR2 sequences are MNHNS and SASEGT. V was pared by 2 bases and J by 7 bases, with 5 bases between.

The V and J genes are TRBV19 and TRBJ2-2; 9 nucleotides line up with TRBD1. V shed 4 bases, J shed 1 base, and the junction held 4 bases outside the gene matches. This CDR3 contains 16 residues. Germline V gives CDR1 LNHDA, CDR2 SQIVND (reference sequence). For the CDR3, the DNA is TGTGCCAGTAGTAACCCGGGACAGGGGAACACCGGGGAGCTGTTTTTT. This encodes CASSNPGQGNTGELFF.

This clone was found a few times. CDR3 amino acids: CASKNHRGKLFF. CDR3 DNA sequence: TGTGCCAGCAAGAATCACAGGGGTAAACTGTTTTTT. The chain links TRBV6-5 to TRBJ1-4; 7 bases agree with TRBD1. Trimming took 7 bases from V and 11 from J; bases not matched to a gene: 7. This CDR3 is built from 12 residues. Germline V lookup: CDR1 MNHEY, CDR2 SVGAGI.

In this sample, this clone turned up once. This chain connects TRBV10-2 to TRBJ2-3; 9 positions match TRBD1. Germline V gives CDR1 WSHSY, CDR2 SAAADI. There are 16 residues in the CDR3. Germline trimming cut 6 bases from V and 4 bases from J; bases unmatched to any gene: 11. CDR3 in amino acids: CASRGSGTGWADTQYF. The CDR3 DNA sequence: TGCGCCAGCAGGGGATCCGGGACAGGGTGGGCAGATACGCAGTATTTT.

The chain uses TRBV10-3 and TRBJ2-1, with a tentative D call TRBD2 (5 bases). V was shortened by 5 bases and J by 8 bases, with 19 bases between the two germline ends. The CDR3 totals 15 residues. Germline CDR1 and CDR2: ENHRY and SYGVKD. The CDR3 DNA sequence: TGTGCCATCAGTCAAATGGAGGACGGAGGCCATGAGCAGTTCTTC. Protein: CAISQMEDGGHEQFF.

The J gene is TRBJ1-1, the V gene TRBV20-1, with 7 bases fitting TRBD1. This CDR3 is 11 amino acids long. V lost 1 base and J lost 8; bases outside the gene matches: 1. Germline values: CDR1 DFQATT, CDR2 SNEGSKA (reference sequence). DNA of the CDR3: TGCAGTGCTAGAGCAGGGGGGGAAGCTTTCTTT. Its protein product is CSARAGGEAFF.

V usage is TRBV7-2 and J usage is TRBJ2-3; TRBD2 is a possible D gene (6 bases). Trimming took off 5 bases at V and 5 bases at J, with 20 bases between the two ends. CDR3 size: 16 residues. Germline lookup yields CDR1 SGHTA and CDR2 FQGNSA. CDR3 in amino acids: CASSPRMAGWGDTQYF. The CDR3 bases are TGTGCCAGCAGCCCCCGTATGGCGGGATGGGGAGATACGCAGTATTTT.

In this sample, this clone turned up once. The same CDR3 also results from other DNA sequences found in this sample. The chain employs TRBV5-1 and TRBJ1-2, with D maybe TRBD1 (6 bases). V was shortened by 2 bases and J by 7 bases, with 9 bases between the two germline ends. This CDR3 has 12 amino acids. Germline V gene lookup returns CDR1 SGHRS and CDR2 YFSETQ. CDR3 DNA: TGCGCCAGCAGCTTTACAGGGTCTGGCTACACCTTC. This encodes CASSFTGSGYTF.

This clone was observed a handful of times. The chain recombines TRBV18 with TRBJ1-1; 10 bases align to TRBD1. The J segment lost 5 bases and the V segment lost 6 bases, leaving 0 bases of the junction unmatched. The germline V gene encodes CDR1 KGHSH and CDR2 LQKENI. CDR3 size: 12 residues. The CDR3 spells CASSDRGTEAFF. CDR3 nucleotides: TGTGCCAGCTCGGACAGGGGGACTGAAGCTTTCTTT.

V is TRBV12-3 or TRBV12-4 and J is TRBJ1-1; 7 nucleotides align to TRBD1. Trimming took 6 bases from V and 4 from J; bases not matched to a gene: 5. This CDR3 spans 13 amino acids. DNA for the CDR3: TGTGCCAGCAGCAGACAGGGAAGCACTGAAGCTTTCTTT. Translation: CASSRQGSTEAFF.

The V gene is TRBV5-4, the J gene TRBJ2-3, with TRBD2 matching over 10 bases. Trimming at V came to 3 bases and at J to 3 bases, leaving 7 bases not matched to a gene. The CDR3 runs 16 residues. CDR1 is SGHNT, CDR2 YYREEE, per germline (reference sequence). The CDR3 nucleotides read TGTGCCAGCAGCTCCGGAGCGGGGGGGCAAACAGATACGCAGTATTTT. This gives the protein CASSSGAGGQTDTQYF.

In DNA, the CDR3 is TGTGCCAGTAGTATGGATAGCGGGAGGGCGACGGATACGCAGTATTTT. Translated: CASSMDSGRATDTQYF. The chain links TRBV19 to TRBJ2-3; 11 bases match TRBD2. V was pared by 3 bases and J by 6 bases, with 8 bases of the junction left unmatched. CDR1 is LNHDA, CDR2 SQIVND, per germline (reference sequence). This CDR3 region has 16 residues.

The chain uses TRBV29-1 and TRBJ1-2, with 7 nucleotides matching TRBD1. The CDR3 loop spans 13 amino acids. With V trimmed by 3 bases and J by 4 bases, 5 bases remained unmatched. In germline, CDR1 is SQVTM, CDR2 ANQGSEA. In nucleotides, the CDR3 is TGCAGCGTTGACCCGAGGGACAGCTATGGCTACACCTTC. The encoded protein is CSVDPRDSYGYTF.

This CDR3 is CASSPRTTYTDTQYF. For the CDR3, the DNA is TGTGCCAGCAGCCCGCGGACTACTTACACAGATACGCAGTATTTT. The chain couples TRBV7-2 to TRBJ2-3, with D possibly being TRBD2 (6 bases). The CDR3 runs to 15 residues. With 5 bases removed from V and 2 bases from J, the gap between germline ends came to 14 bases. Germline lookup yields CDR1 SGHTA and CDR2 FQGNSA.

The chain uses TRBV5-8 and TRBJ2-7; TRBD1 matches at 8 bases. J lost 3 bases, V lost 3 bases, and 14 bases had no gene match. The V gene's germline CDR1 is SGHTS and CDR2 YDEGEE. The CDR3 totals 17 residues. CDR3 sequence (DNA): TGTGCCAGCAGCTCTGACCTATGGGACAGGACTATCTACGAGCAGTACTTC. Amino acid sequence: CASSSDLWDRTIYEQYF.